The clone carrying this T cell receptor (beta chain) was observed many times. Its antigen remains unknown. This sample is drawn from a study of T cells after yellow fever vaccination. The study, taken as a whole, reports: FACS-sorted repertoires could harbor abundant contaminating bulk-population clonotypes. Reappearance after the booster was seen for most primary-vaccination clones, at 95% to 97% CD4 and 70% to 90% CD8.

Germline V CDR1 and CDR2: SGHRS, YFSETQ. Trimming removed 1 base from V and 3 bases from J, with 4 bases in between. The CDR3 loop spans 13 amino acids. TCRdb re-called the 5' RACE reads through MiXCR, storing one row per CDR3 protein. This table holds around 250,000 distinct CDR3 sequences, 6.9% found once. The specimen was CD4+ T cells sorted from PBMCs, collected 15 days after the yellow fever booster vaccination. This TCR derives from a man younger than 40 who received the YFV17D yellow fever vaccine. The chain employs TRBV5-1 and TRBJ2-2, with D unresolved. The CDR3 spells CASSLMDTGELFF. In DNA, the CDR3 is TGCGCCAGCAGCTTGATGGACACCGGGGAGCTGTTTTTT.